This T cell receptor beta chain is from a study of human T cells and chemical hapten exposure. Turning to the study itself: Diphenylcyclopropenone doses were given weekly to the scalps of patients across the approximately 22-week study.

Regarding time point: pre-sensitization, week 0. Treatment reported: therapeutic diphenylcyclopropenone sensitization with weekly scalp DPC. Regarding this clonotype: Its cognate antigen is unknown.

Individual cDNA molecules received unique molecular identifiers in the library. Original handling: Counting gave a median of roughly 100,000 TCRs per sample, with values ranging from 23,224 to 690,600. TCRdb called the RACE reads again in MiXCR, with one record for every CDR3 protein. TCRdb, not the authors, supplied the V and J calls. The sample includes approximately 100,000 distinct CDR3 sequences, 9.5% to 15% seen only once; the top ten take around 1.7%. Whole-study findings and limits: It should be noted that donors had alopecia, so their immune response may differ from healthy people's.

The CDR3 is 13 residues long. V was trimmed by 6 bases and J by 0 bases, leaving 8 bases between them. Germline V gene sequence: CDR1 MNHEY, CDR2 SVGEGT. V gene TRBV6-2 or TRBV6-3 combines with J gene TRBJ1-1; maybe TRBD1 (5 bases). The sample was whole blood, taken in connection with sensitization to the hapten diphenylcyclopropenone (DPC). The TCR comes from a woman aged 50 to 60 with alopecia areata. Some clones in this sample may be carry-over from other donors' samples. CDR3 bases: TGTGCCAGCAGACGGGGGATGAACACTGAAGCTTTCTTT. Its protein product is CASRRGMNTEAFF.